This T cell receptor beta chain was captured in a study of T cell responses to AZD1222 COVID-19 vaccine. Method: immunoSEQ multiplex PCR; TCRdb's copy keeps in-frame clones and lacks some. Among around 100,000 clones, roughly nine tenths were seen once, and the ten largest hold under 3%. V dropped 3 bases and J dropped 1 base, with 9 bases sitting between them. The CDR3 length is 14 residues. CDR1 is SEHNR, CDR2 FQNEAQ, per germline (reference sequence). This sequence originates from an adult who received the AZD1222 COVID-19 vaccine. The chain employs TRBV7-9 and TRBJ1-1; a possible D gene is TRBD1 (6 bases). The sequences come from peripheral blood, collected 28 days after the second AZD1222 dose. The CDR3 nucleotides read TGTGCCAGCAGCTTGGGGGCAGAGAACACTGAAGCTTTCTTT. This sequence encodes CASSLGAENTEAFF.